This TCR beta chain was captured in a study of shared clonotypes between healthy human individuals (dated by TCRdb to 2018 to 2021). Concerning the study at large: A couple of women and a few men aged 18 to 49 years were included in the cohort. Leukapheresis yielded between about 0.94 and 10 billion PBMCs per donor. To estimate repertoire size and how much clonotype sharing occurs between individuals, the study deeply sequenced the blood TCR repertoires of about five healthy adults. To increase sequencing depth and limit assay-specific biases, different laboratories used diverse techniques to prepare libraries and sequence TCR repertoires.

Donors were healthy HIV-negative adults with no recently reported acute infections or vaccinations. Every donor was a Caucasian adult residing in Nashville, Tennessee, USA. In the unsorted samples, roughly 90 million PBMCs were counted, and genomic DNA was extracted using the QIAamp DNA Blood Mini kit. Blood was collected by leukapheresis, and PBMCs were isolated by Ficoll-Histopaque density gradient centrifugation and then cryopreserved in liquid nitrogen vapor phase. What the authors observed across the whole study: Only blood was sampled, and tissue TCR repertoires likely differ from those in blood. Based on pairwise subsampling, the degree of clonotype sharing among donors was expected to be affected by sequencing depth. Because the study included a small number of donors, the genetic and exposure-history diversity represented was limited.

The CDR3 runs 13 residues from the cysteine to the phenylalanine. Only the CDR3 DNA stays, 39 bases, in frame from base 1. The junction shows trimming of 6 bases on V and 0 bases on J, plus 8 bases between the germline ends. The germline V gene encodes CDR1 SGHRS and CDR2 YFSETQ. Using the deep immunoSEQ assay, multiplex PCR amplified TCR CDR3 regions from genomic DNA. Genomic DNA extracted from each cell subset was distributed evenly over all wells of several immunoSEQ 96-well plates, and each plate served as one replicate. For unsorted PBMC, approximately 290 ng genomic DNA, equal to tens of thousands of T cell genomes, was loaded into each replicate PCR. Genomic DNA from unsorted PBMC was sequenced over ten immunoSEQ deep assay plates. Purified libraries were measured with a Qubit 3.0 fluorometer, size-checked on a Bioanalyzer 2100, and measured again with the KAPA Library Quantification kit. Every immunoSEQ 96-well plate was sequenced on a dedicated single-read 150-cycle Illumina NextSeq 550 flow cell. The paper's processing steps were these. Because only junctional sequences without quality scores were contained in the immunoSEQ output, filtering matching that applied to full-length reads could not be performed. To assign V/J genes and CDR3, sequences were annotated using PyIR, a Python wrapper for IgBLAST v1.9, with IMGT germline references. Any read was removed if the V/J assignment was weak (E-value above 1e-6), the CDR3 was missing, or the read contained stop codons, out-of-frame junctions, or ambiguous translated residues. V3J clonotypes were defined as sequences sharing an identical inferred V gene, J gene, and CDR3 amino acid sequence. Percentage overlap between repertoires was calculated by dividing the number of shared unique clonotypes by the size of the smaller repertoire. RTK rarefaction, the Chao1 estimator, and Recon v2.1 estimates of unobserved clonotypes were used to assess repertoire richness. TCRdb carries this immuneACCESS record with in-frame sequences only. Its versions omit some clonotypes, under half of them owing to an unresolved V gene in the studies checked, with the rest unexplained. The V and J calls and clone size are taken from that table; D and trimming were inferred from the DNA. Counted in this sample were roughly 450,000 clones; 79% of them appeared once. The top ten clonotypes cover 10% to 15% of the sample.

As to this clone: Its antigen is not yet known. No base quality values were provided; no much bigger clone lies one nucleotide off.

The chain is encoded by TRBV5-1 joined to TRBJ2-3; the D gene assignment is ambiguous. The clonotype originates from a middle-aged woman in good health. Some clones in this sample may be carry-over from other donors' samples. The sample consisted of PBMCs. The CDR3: CASNPHSTDTQYF. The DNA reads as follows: TGCGCCAGCAACCCCCACAGCACAGATACGCAGTATTTT.